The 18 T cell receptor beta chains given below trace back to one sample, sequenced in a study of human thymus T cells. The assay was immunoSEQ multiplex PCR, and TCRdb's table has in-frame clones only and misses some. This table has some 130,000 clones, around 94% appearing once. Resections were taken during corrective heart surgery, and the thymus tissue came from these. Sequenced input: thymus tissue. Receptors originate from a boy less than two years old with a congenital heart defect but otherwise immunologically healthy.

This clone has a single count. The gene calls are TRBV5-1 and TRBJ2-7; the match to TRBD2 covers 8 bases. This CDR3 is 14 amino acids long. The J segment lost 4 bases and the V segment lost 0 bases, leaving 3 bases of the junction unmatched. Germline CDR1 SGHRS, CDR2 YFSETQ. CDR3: CASSLVQREYEQYF. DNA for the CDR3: TGCGCCAGCAGCTTGGTACAGCGGGAGTACGAGCAGTACTTC.

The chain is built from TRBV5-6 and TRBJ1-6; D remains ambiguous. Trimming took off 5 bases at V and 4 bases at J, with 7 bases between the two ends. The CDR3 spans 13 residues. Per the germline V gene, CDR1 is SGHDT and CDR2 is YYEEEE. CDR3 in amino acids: CASRDGYNSPLHF. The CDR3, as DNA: TGTGCCAGCAGGGACGGTTATAATTCACCCCTCCACTTT.

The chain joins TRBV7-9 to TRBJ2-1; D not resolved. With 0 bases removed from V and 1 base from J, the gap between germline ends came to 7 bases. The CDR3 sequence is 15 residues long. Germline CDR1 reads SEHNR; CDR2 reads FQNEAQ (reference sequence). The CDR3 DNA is TGTGCCAGCAGCTTAGCAAGAACATCCTACAATGAGCAGTTCTTC. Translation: CASSLARTSYNEQFF.

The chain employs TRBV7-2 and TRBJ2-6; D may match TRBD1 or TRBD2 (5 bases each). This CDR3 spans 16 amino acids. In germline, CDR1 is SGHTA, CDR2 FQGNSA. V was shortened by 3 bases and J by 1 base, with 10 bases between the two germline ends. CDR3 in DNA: TGTGCCAGCAGCTTTCACGGGGCTTCTGGGGCCAACGTCCTGACTTTC. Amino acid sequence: CASSFHGASGANVLTF. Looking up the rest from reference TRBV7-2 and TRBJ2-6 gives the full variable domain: GAGVSQSPSNKVTEKGKDVELRCDPISGHTALYWYRQSLGQGLEFLIYFQGNSAPDKSGLPSDRFSAERTGGSVSTLTIQRTQQEDSAVYLCASSFHGASGANVLTFGAGSRLTVL.

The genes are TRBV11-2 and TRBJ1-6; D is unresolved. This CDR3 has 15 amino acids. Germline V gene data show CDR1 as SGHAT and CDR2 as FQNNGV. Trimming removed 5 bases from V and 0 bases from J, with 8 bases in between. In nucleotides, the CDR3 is TGTGCCAGCAGCCCTAAGAGCTCCTATAATTCACCCCTCCACTTT. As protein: CASSPKSSYNSPLHF.

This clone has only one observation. CDR3 coding DNA: TGTGCCAGCAGCTTAGGGTCGACAGGAATGAACACTGAAGCTTTCTTT. It encodes CASSLGSTGMNTEAFF. V usage is TRBV7-9 and J usage is TRBJ1-1; D is possibly TRBD1 (6 bases). Germline V lookup: CDR1 SEHNR, CDR2 FQNEAQ (reference sequence). The V and J ends lost 1 base and 0 bases respectively, with 12 bases between them. The CDR3 is 16 residues long.

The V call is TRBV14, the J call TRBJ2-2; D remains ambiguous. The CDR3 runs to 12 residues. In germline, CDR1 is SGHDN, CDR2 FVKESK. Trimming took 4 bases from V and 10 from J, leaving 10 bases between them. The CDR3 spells CASSPNDEELFF. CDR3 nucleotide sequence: TGTGCCAGCAGCCCAAATGACGAGGAGCTGTTTTTT. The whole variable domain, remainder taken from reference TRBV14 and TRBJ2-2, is EAGVTQFPSHSVIEKGQTVTLRCDPISGHDNLYWYRRVMGKEIKFLLHFVKESKQDESGMPNNRFLAERTGGTYSTLKVQPAELEDSGVYFCASSPNDEELFFGEGSRLTVL.

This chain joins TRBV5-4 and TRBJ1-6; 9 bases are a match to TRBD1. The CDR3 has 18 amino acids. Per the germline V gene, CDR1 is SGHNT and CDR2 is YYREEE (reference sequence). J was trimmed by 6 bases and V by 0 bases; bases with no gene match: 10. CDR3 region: CASSLGPQDRGSNSPLHF. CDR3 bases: TGTGCCAGCAGCTTGGGTCCCCAGGACAGGGGAAGTAATTCACCCCTCCACTTT.

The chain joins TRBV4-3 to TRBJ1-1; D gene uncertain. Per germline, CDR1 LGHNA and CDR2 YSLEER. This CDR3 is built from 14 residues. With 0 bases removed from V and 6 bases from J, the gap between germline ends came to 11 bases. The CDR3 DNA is TGCGCCAGCAGCCAAGATATAGGAGGCCCTGAAGCTTTCTTT. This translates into CASSQDIGGPEAFF.

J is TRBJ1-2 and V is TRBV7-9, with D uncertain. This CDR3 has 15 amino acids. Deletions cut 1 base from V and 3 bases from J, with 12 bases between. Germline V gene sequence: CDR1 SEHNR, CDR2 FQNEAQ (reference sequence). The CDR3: CASSLVVGSDYGYTF. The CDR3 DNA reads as TGTGCCAGCAGCTTAGTTGTAGGGTCAGACTATGGCTACACCTTC.

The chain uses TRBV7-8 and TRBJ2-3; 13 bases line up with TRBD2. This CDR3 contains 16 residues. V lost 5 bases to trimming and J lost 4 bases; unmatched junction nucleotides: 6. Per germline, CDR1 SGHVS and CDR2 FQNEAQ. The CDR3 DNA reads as TGTGCCAGCAGCCGACCACTAGCGGGGGGGGCAGATACGCAGTATTTT. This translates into CASSRPLAGGADTQYF.

For the CDR3, the DNA is TGCGCCAGCAGCTTGGAGGGCCGCTCTGGAAACACCATATATTTT. This translates into CASSLEGRSGNTIYF. This sequence joins TRBV5-1 and TRBJ1-3, with D unresolved. The CDR3 loop spans 15 amino acids. The V gene lost 0 bases and the J gene lost 0 bases, with 7 bases spanning the gap. The germline V gene has CDR1 SGHRS and CDR2 YFSETQ.

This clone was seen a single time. CDR3 region: CASSENQQAAYGYTF. CDR3 coding DNA: TGCGCCAGCAGCGAGAACCAACAGGCTGCCTATGGCTACACCTTC. This chain joins TRBV4-3 and TRBJ1-2; possibly TRBD1 for D (5 bases). This CDR3 comprises 15 residues. Germline loops: CDR1 LGHNA, CDR2 YSLEER. The V end was cut by 5 bases, the J end by 4 bases, with 17 bases between.

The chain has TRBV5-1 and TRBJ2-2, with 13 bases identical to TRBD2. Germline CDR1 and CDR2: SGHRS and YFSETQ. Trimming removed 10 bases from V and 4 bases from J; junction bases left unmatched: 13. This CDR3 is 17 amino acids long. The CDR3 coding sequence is TGCGCCTCCCGGACTAGCGGGGGCCCCCTTACCACCGGGGAGCTGTTTTTT. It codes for CASRTSGGPLTTGELFF.

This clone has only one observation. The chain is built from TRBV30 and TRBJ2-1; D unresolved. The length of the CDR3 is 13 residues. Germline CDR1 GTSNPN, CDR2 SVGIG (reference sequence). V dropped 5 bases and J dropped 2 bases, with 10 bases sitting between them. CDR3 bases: TGTGCCTGGGAACTGGGAACCTACAATGAGCAGTTCTTC. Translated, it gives CAWELGTYNEQFF.

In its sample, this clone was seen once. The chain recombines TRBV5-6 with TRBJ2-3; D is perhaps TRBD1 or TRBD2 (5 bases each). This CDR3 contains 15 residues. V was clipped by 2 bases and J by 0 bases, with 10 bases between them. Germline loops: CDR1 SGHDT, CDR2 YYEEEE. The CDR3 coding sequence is TGTGCCAGCAGCTTCCGGGACGCCAGCACAGATACGCAGTATTTT. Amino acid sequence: CASSFRDASTDTQYF.

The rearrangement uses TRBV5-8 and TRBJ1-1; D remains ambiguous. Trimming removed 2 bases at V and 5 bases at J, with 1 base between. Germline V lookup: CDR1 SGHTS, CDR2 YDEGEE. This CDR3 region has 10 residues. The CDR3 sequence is CASSFTEAFF. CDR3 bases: TGTGCCAGCAGCTTTACTGAAGCTTTCTTT.

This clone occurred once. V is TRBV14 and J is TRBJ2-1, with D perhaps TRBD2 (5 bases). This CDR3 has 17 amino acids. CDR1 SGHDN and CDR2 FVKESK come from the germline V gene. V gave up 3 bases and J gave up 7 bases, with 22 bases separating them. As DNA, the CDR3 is TGTGCCAGCAGCCAGAGCGGAGGTGTGGGAAAAAGGAATGAGCAGTTCTTC. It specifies CASSQSGGVGKRNEQFF.